One T cell receptor beta chain is described in this entry. This sample is part of a study of blood T cell repertoires in COVID-19. Clones were read by immunoSEQ multiplex PCR, and TCRdb kept only the in-frame ones, dropping some. The sample contains about 180,000 clones, about 88% of which appear only once. Participants had their cohort set by participant-reported clinical history. This clonotype originated in a woman in her forties with acute COVID-19. The sample was PBMCs or T cells enriched from blood (not recorded which).

The CDR3 protein is CSASRDYTDTQYF. The CDR3 coding sequence is TGCAGTGCCAGTCGTGACTACACAGATACGCAGTATTTT. The genes are TRBV20-1 and TRBJ2-3, with D tentatively TRBD2 (5 bases). CDR3 length: 13 residues. V lost 6 bases, J lost 2 bases, and 12 bases lay in between. Germline V CDR1 and CDR2: DFQATT, SNEGSKA (reference sequence).